This T cell receptor (beta chain) emerged from a study of CD8+CD57+ T cells in acquired aplastic anemia. Study-wide context: Sorted CD4+ and CD8+ cells yielded around 3 ug of DNA on average.

Overall study findings and caveats: A set of about 30 CD8+ CDR3 sequences was shared between patients and controls, and these sequences appeared highly expressed in patients.

Genomic DNA, the template, was used for profiling of the TCR beta VDJ and CDR3. Each CDR3 protein gets one entry after TCRdb re-called the reads with MiXCR. Counted here are 350,000 to 450,000 distinct CDR3 sequences, approximately 70% occurring once; the ten biggest clones make up approximately 3.8%. As concerns this clonotype: What it binds is not known.

Sequenced: sorted CD4+, CD8+, or CD8+CD57+ T cells (not recorded which) from PBMCs. The TCR sequence derives from a human donor in good health, serving as a control.

The CDR3 nucleotides are TGCAGCGTTGGAGCAAGAAGCAACTATGGCTACACCTTC. Translating it yields CSVGARSNYGYTF. The V call is TRBV29-1, the J call TRBJ1-2, with D uncertain. CDR3 size: 13 residues. CDR1 SQVTM and CDR2 ANQGSEA come from the germline V gene. V lost 4 bases, J lost 2 bases, and 11 bases lay in between. Full variable domain (rest looked up from reference TRBV29-1 and TRBJ1-2): SAVISQKPSRDICQRGTSLTIQCQVDSQVTMMFWYRQQPGQSLTLIATANQGSEATYESGFVIDKFPISRPNLTFSTLTVSNMSPEDSSIYLCSVGARSNYGYTFGSGTRLTVV.